Detailed here is one T cell receptor (beta chain). This clonotype was observed many times. Its binding antigen is unknown. Base qualities are missing; no much larger clone stands one base away. The study was a case-control design nested within a healthcare worker cohort in London, UK, with weekly nasopharyngeal swab PCR tests and blood sampling. Healthcare workers were enrolled in the week of the UK lockdown, from 23 to 31 March 2020, and were followed every week for up to roughly 15 weeks. The library was made by 5' RACE. The sequencer listed for this sample is NextSeq 500. In the TCR library protocol, unique molecular identifiers were attached to individual cDNA molecules to correct for PCR bias and sequencing error. Both TCR alpha and beta chains were sequenced, and tight co-correlation was observed between alpha and beta sequence abundances in each sample. The published analysis was carried out like this. V gene, J gene and CDR3 annotation of TCR sequences was performed with Decombinator V4. TCRs were defined as expanded if a significant change between any two time points was detected under a Poisson model with p below 0.0001. TCR abundances were normalised to the total number of TCRs sequenced per sample and expressed as counts per million. MAIT TCRs were defined by TRAV1-2 paired with TRAJ12, TRAJ20 or TRAJ33, and iNKT TCRs by TRAV10 paired with TRAJ18. VDJdb, accessed on 1 November 2021, was searched for TCRs annotated for CMV, EBV and SARS-CoV-2, and TCRs annotated for more than one antigen were excluded. The public reads were reprocessed in TCRdb via fastp at Q25 and MiXCR, keeping in-frame beta chains. Rows with one shared CDR3 protein collapse into an entry with the most common genes and DNA. TCRdb's processing, not the study's, gives the V and J calls here. The sample data list tens of thousands of distinct CDR3 sequences, and roughly an eighth of these were observed just once. 3.9% of the sample rests with the top ten.

Based on the germline V gene (reference sequence), the CDR1 and CDR2 sequences are MNHEY and SMNVEV. The junction shows trimming of 5 bases on V and 1 base on J, and the gene matches do not reach 7 bases of it. From the cysteine through the phenylalanine, the CDR3 covers 16 amino acids. Of all the DNA, just the CDR3 is kept, 48 bases in frame from base 1. This entry comes from a study of early T cells in non-severe SARS-CoV-2 infection (dated by TCRdb to the early 2020s). At the level of the whole study: Because TCR sequencing relied on bulk RNA taken from unsorted whole blood, pairing of alpha and beta chains was not possible.

Points the paper makes about the study in general: VDJdb matching was skewed toward anti-spike CD8 responses and likely underestimated virus-specific expansions, missing private and CD4 specificities.

The chain couples TRBV27 to TRBJ2-3, and TRBD2 aligns with 9 junction nucleotides. Sequencing was performed on whole blood. This sequence was found in an adult who was a healthcare worker with PCR-confirmed SARS-CoV-2 infection or an uninfected control (not recorded which). The DNA sequence is given as TGTGCCAGCAGTCCCTTTAGCGGGAGTGGCACAGATACGCAGTATTTT. The resulting protein is CASSPFSGSGTDTQYF.